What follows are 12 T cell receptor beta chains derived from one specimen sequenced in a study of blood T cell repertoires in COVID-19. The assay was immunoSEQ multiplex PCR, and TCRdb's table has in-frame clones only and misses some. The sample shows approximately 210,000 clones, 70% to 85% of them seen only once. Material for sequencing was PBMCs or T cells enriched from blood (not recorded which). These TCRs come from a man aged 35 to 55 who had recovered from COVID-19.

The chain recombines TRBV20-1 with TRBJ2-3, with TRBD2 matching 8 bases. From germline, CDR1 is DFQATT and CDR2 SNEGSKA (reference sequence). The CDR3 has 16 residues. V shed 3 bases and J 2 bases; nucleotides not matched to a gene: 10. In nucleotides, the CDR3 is TGCAGTGCTAGTTCATCGGCGGGGGGACTCACAGATACGCAGTATTTT. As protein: CSASSSAGGLTDTQYF.

CDR3 bases: TGTGCCATCAGTGAGAGACCAGGGGGCGAGAGCTATGGCTACACCTTC. This sequence encodes CAISERPGGESYGYTF. The chain employs TRBV10-3 and TRBJ1-2, with 8 bases fitting TRBD1. The CDR3 contains 16 residues. CDR1 is ENHRY and CDR2 is SYGVKD in the germline V gene. Trimming at V came to 2 bases and at J to 4 bases, leaving 9 bases not matched to a gene.

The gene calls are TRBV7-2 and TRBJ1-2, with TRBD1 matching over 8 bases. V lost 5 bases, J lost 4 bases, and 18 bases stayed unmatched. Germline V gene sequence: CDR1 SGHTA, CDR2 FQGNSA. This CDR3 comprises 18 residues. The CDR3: CASSSRTGTTLGGYGYTF. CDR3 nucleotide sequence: TGTGCCAGCAGCAGTCGGACAGGGACAACCCTGGGGGGCTATGGCTACACCTTC.

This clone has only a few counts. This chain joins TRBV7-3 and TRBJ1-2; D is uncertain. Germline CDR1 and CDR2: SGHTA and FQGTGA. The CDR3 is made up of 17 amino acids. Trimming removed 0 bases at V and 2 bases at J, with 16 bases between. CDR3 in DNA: TGTGCCAGCAGCTTAACACGACCCACCCGCGGCAACTATGGCTACACCTTC. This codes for CASSLTRPTRGNYGYTF.

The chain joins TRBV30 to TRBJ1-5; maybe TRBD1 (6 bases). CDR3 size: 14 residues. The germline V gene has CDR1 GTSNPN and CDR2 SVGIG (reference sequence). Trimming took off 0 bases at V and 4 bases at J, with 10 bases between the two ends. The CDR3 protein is CAWSVGTLNQPQHF. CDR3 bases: TGTGCCTGGAGTGTAGGGACACTGAATCAGCCCCAGCATTTT.

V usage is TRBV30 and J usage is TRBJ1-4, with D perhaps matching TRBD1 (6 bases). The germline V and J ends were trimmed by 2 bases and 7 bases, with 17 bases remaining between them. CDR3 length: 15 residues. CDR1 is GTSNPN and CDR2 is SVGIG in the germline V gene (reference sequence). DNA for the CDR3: TGTGCCTGGAGTAGGGGGACCCCAGAGGGTGAAAAACTGTTTTTT. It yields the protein CAWSRGTPEGEKLFF.

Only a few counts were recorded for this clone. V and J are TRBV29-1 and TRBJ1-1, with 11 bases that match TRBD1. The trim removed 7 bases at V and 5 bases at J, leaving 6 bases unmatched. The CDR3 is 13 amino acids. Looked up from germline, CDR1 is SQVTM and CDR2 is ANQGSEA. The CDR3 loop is CSAWDRGGTEAFF. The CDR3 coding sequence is TGCAGCGCCTGGGACAGGGGGGGAACTGAAGCTTTCTTT.

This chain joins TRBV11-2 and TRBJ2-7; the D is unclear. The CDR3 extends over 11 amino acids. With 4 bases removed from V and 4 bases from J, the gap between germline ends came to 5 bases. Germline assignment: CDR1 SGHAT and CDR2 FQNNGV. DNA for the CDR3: TGTGCCAGCAGCTCCTATTACGAGCAGTACTTC. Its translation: CASSSYYEQYF. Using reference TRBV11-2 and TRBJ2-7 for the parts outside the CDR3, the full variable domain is EAGVAQSPRYKIIEKRQSVAFWCNPISGHATLYWYQQILGQGPKLLIQFQNNGVVDDSQLPKDRFSAERLKGVDSTLKIQPAKLEDSAVYLCASSSYYEQYFGPGTRLTVT.

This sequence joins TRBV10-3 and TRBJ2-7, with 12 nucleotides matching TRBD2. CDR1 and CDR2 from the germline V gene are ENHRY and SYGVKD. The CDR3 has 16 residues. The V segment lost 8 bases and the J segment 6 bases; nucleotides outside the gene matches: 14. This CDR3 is CAILGETSGRAGEQYF. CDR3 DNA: TGTGCCATCCTAGGAGAGACTAGCGGGAGAGCTGGCGAGCAGTACTTC.

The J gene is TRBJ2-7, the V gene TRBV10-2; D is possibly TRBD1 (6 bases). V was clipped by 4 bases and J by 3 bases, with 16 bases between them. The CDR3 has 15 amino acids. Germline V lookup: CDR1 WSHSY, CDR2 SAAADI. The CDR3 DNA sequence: TGCGCCAGCAGTGCGGCCCGGGACACCTACTACGAGCAGTACTTC. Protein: CASSAARDTYYEQYF.

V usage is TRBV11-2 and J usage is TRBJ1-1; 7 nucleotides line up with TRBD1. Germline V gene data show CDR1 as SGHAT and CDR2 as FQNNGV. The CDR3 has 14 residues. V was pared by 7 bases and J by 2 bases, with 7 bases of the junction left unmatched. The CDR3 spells CASTADRRNTEAFF. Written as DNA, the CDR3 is TGTGCCAGCACCGCGGACAGGCGAAACACTGAAGCTTTCTTT.

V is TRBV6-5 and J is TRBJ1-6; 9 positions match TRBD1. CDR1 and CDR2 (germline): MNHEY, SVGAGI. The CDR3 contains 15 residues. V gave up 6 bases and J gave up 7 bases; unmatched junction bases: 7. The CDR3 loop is CASRLGGQGNSPLHF. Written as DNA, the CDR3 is TGTGCCAGCAGACTCGGGGGACAGGGAAATTCACCCCTCCACTTT.